This T cell receptor beta chain was recorded in a study of T cell changes during pregnancy in multiple sclerosis. This clone is medium-sized. Per the germline V gene, CDR1 is LGHNT and CDR2 is FRNRAP. Trimming took 0 bases from V and 7 from J, leaving 16 bases between them. This CDR3 has 15 residues. Measured with immunoSEQ multiplex PCR; TCRdb has only the in-frame clones, and not every one. This table has about 23,000 clones, around 88% appearing once. The TCR originated in a female donor in good health, enrolled as a control in a pregnancy study. The V gene is TRBV12-5, the J gene TRBJ2-7; TRBD1 might be the D (6 bases). The sequences come from CD4+ T cells from peripheral blood mononuclear cells, collected in the first trimester of pregnancy. CDR3 protein: CASGLVLRGSGEQYF. The CDR3 nucleotides are TGTGCTAGTGGTTTGGTACTAAGGGGGTCGGGAGAGCAGTACTTC.